This T cell receptor (beta chain) was sequenced for a study of blood T cells in healthy people across ages. The use of a sample-barcoded 5' primer and a J-beta primer mix characterized a second PCR of roughly 7 to 12 cycles. TCRdb re-derived calls from the 5' RACE reads in MiXCR, one entry per CDR3 protein. Found here are 650,000 or so distinct CDR3 sequences, 40% to 65% of them singletons; the top ten hold 13%. CDR1 is MDHEN, CDR2 SYDVKM, per germline. V was cut by 6 bases and J by 9 bases, with 18 bases left in between. CDR3 length: 14 residues. This TCR was sampled from a woman at least 80 years old in good health. The sequencing input was blood. The chain joins TRBV28 to TRBJ2-4; the D call may be TRBD1 or TRBD2 (7 bases each). CDR3 loop: CASSPGGGASIQYF. The CDR3 DNA reads as TGTGCCAGCAGCCCAGGGGGGGGCGCTTCCATTCAGTACTTC.